The 26 T cell receptor beta chains below all came from one sample that was sequenced in a study of blood T cells in healthy people across ages. For the second PCR, which ran for roughly 6 to 12 cycles, a sample-barcoded 5' primer and a J-beta primer mix were used. MiXCR was run by TCRdb on the 5' RACE reads, yielding one entry per CDR3 protein. The sample yields 800,000 to 950,000 distinct CDR3 sequences, roughly 28% seen once. These same data were also listed under a study on T cells of mothers and their children.

Input material: blood. These receptors all come from a woman aged 40 to 55 in good health.

This clonotype has more than one count but fewer than ten. The rearrangement joins TRBV7-9 to TRBJ1-5; D is uncertain. Trimming stripped 5 bases from V and 4 bases from J, with 15 bases between. CDR1 and CDR2 from the germline V gene are SEHNR and FQNEAQ (reference sequence). The CDR3 has 15 amino acids. The CDR3 spells CASSPGEVGNQPQHF. The CDR3 nucleotides read TGTGCCAGCAGCCCCGGCGAAGTAGGAAATCAGCCCCAGCATTTT.

This clonotype has more than one count but fewer than ten. DNA for the CDR3: TGTGCCAGCAGTTCTCCCGGGACATCCAGCGAGCAGTACTTC. Translation gives CASSSPGTSSEQYF. The chain links TRBV28 to TRBJ2-7, with D possibly matching TRBD1 (6 bases). The CDR3 covers 14 residues. The V gene lost 4 bases and the J gene lost 6 bases, with 16 bases spanning the gap. CDR1 and CDR2 from the germline V gene are MDHEN and SYDVKM. The full variable domain, its missing parts supplied by reference TRBV28 and TRBJ2-7, is DVKVTQSSRYLVKRTGEKVFLECVQDMDHENMFWYRQDPGLGLRLIYFSYDVKMKEKGDIPEGYSVSREKKERFSLILESASTNQTSMYLCASSSPGTSSEQYFGPGTRLTVT.

The chain joins TRBV6-1 to TRBJ2-7; D perhaps matches TRBD1 (5 bases). From germline, CDR1 is MNHNS and CDR2 SASEGT. The CDR3 runs 16 residues. Between the trimmed V and J ends, which lost 7 bases and 0 bases, there was a span of 19 bases. CDR3 region: CASTLDEGVTSYEQYF. CDR3 nucleotides: TGTGCCAGCACTCTAGATGAAGGGGTCACCTCCTACGAGCAGTACTTC.

The genes are TRBV12-3 or TRBV12-4 and TRBJ1-6; unclear D gene. Trimming removed 7 bases at V and 6 bases at J, with 19 bases between. The CDR3 has 16 amino acids. The CDR3 region is CASTGERSATNSPLHF. CDR3 nucleotide sequence: TGTGCCAGCACTGGTGAGCGGTCGGCGACTAATTCACCCCTCCACTTT.

This clonotype was seen more than once but under ten times. The rearrangement links TRBV7-2 to TRBJ2-1; TRBD2 aligns across 9 bases. Trimming removed 6 bases from V and 10 bases from J; junction bases left unmatched: 19. The CDR3 is 17 residues long. CDR1 and CDR2 from the germline V gene are SGHTA and FQGNSA. CDR3 nucleotide sequence: TGTGCCAGCAGAAAAGAAGCTATAGCGGGGGCCCGGGGGGAGCAGTTCTTC. Translated: CASRKEAIAGARGEQFF.

V is TRBV29-1 and J is TRBJ2-3; 10 bases agree with TRBD1. Germline V gives CDR1 SQVTM, CDR2 ANQGSEA. Trimming took 6 bases from V and 2 from J; bases not matched to a gene: 8. There are 15 residues in the CDR3. CDR3 region: CSVDPGQGNTDTQYF. CDR3 bases: TGCAGCGTAGACCCGGGACAGGGGAACACAGATACGCAGTATTTT.

This clonotype was counted ten times or more. The genes are TRBV27 and TRBJ1-2; D perhaps matches TRBD1 (5 bases). Germline V gene lookup returns CDR1 MNHEY and CDR2 SMNVEV (reference sequence). The CDR3 is 14 residues long. Trimming removed 4 bases from V and 3 bases from J, with 12 bases in between. The CDR3, as DNA: TGTGCCAGCAGTTACGGGGCGGGGTACTATGGCTACACCTTC. Translation: CASSYGAGYYGYTF.

DNA of the CDR3: TGTGCCAGCAGCCAAGAGCAGGGCAGGTTCTACGAGCAGTACTTC. Its translation: CASSQEQGRFYEQYF. The V call is TRBV14, the J call TRBJ2-7; the D gene is possibly TRBD1 (5 bases). This CDR3 comprises 15 residues. Germline V lookup: CDR1 SGHDN, CDR2 FVKESK. Trimming took 0 bases from V and 3 from J, leaving 12 bases between them.

V usage is TRBV20-1 and J usage is TRBJ1-1; tentatively, D is TRBD1 (5 bases). This CDR3 is built from 17 residues. Per germline, CDR1 DFQATT and CDR2 SNEGSKA (reference sequence). V gave up 0 bases and J gave up 2 bases, with 19 bases separating them. The CDR3: CSARDQRGGGGNTEAFF. The CDR3 DNA follows: TGCAGTGCTAGAGATCAAAGGGGCGGCGGGGGAAACACTGAAGCTTTCTTT.

This chain links TRBV6-2 or TRBV6-3 with TRBJ1-2; D unresolved. The V end lost 8 bases, the J end lost 6 bases, and 16 bases lay between the germline ends. There are 13 residues in the CDR3. Germline V gene data show CDR1 as MNHEY and CDR2 as SVGEGT. The CDR3 region has the DNA TGTGCCAGCTGGACGCCGCAGCACGATGGCTACACCTTC. This sequence encodes CASWTPQHDGYTF.

This clonotype occurred a few times. The chain couples TRBV5-1 to TRBJ2-1; D gene uncertain. With 1 base removed from V and 2 bases from J, the gap between germline ends came to 19 bases. Germline loops: CDR1 SGHRS, CDR2 YFSETQ. The CDR3 is 18 residues long. This CDR3 is CASSLFISVGATYNEQFF. CDR3 coding DNA: TGCGCCAGCAGCTTGTTTATATCAGTAGGTGCAACCTACAATGAGCAGTTCTTC.

The chain joins TRBV11-2 to TRBJ2-2; TRBD1 matches at 7 bases. The CDR3 runs to 15 residues. J was trimmed by 7 bases and V by 5 bases; bases with no gene match: 10. CDR1 and CDR2 (germline): SGHAT, FQNNGV. CDR3 sequence (DNA): TGTGCCAGCAGCCCCGTAAGGGGGCGAAGCGGGGAGCTGTTTTTT. Protein: CASSPVRGRSGELFF.

This clonotype was seen many times. The rearrangement uses TRBV29-1 and TRBJ1-2; TRBD1 matches at 7 bases. V lost 4 bases, J lost 0 bases, and 2 bases stayed unmatched. Germline CDR1 and CDR2: SQVTM and ANQGSEA. The CDR3 runs 13 residues. The CDR3 region is CSVGTGPNYGYTF. For the CDR3, the DNA is TGCAGCGTTGGGACAGGACCTAACTATGGCTACACCTTC.

In its sample, this clonotype was seen many times. The chain uses TRBV7-2 and TRBJ2-1; a weak D match, TRBD2 (5 bases). V lost 8 bases and J 2 bases, leaving 19 bases between the germline ends. The germline CDR1 and CDR2 sequences are SGHTA and FQGNSA. CDR3 length: 16 amino acids. The CDR3 sequence is CASQRGGSPTYNEQFF. For the CDR3, the DNA is TGTGCCAGCCAGCGCGGAGGTTCCCCAACCTACAATGAGCAGTTCTTC.

A remark on this clonotype: It may be a read error: a sequence one base away is much more abundant. This rearrangement joins TRBV12-3 or TRBV12-4 to TRBJ2-7; TRBD1 aligns across 9 bases. The CDR3 is made up of 15 amino acids. The CDR3 DNA is TGTGCCAGCAGACGAACGACAGGGGGAGCCTACGTGCAGTACTTC. It codes for CASRRTTGGAYVQYF.

The genes are TRBV29-1 and TRBJ1-5; 8 bases fit TRBD1. The CDR3 has 13 amino acids. The germline V gene has CDR1 SQVTM and CDR2 ANQGSEA. With V trimmed by 4 bases and J by 5 bases, 4 bases remained unmatched. CDR3 amino acids: CSVAGQGDQPQHF. The CDR3 region has the DNA TGCAGCGTTGCAGGACAGGGAGATCAGCCCCAGCATTTT.

This clonotype has more than one count but fewer than ten. This sequence joins TRBV5-6 and TRBJ2-7; D might be TRBD1 or TRBD2, each matching 6 bases. Near its end, the DNA agrees better with TRBJ2-5, so the J call may be wrong. This CDR3 contains 15 residues. CDR1 is SGHDT, CDR2 YYEEEE, per germline. The DNA of the CDR3 is TGTGCCAGCAGCTTGGCCTTGGGGGGCAGAGCGACCCAGTACTTC. It is translated as CASSLALGGRATQYF.

The chain recombines TRBV6-4 with TRBJ2-1, with 9 bases aligning to TRBD2. Trimming removed 3 bases from V and 8 bases from J; junction bases left unmatched: 11. Looked up from germline, CDR1 is MRHNA and CDR2 is SNTAGT. CDR3 size: 16 residues. The CDR3 region is CASSEQAGGRFYEQFF. The CDR3 region has the DNA TGTGCCAGCAGTGAACAGGCGGGGGGGCGATTCTATGAGCAGTTCTTC.

The V and J genes are TRBV5-5 and TRBJ1-2; 8 positions match TRBD1. Germline V CDR1 and CDR2: SGHKS, YYEKEE (reference sequence). The CDR3 has 13 residues. The V gene end was trimmed by 4 bases and the J gene end by 8 bases; junction bases not matched to a gene: 7. The CDR3 sequence: CASSPQGAWGYTF. DNA for the CDR3: TGTGCCAGCAGCCCCCAGGGGGCGTGGGGCTACACCTTC. Supplemented by reference TRBV5-5 and TRBJ1-2, the full variable domain reads DAGVTQSPTHLIKTRGQQVTLRCSPISGHKSVSWYQQVLGQGPQFIFQYYEKEERGRGNFPDRFSARQFPNYSSELNVNALLLGDSALYLCASSPQGAWGYTFGSGTRLTVV.

The rearrangement joins TRBV4-3 to TRBJ1-2; the match to TRBD1 covers 9 bases. Germline values: CDR1 LGHNA, CDR2 YSLEER. The trim removed 3 bases at V and 6 bases at J, leaving 8 bases unmatched. The CDR3 length is 15 residues. The CDR3 region has the DNA TGCGCCAGCAGCCACCCCGGCGGACAGGGGAATGGCTACACCTTC. Amino acids: CASSHPGGQGNGYTF.

This chain uses TRBV4-1 with TRBJ1-2; 7 positions match TRBD1. With V trimmed by 3 bases and J by 8 bases, 9 bases remained unmatched. The CDR3 extends over 14 amino acids. The germline V gene encodes CDR1 MGHRA and CDR2 YSYEKL. The CDR3 here is CASSHGQARDGYTF. The CDR3 DNA follows: TGCGCCAGCAGCCACGGACAGGCCCGGGACGGCTACACCTTC.

The rearrangement links TRBV24-1 to TRBJ2-1, with 12 bases identical to TRBD2. The CDR3 is 17 residues long. The germline gives CDR1 KGHDR, CDR2 SFDVKD. Losses at the gene ends were 5 bases for V and 1 base for J; bases not matched to a gene: 5. The CDR3 sequence: CATSGAGLAGSYNEQFF. The CDR3 DNA sequence: TGTGCCACCAGTGGGGCGGGACTAGCGGGTTCCTACAATGAGCAGTTCTTC.

This clonotype was observed many times. The chain carries TRBV9 and TRBJ2-7; tentative D call: TRBD2 (5 bases). The CDR3 is made up of 15 amino acids. Trimming took off 0 bases at V and 2 bases at J, with 12 bases between the two ends. Germline lookup yields CDR1 SGDLS and CDR2 YYNGEE. CDR3 coding DNA: TGTGCCAGCAGCGTAGGTGGAAGCGGTACCTACGAGCAGTACTTC. Translated: CASSVGGSGTYEQYF.

This clonotype was detected once. The chain employs TRBV20-1 and TRBJ1-6; D unresolved. In germline, CDR1 is DFQATT, CDR2 SNEGSKA (reference sequence). V was cut by 0 bases and J by 12 bases, with 12 bases left in between. The CDR3 is 13 amino acids. The CDR3 region has the DNA TGCAGTGCTAGAGATGGTGCCGGGAAACCCCTCCACTTT. As protein: CSARDGAGKPLHF.

As for this clonotype: One junction end does not reproduce the germline sequence, and a read error may be involved. The J gene is TRBJ1-2, the V gene TRBV6-2 or TRBV6-3; maybe TRBD1 (5 bases). Germline V gene sequence: CDR1 MNHEY, CDR2 SVGEGT. This CDR3 contains 12 residues. In DNA, the CDR3 is TGTACCAGCAGTGACAGTCCCTATGGCTACACCTTC. Encoded protein: CTSSDSPYGYTF.

This clonotype was seen a few times. The chain combines TRBV9 with TRBJ1-2; 9 bases match TRBD1. V trimming: 4 bases; J trimming: 7 bases; junction bases outside the gene matches: 11. The CDR3 runs 15 residues. Germline loops: CDR1 SGDLS, CDR2 YYNGEE. CDR3 nucleotide sequence: TGTGCCAGCAGCCCCCAGACAGGGGGATCGGGTGGCTACACCTTC. This gives the protein CASSPQTGGSGGYTF.